Listed below are T cell receptor beta chains from one sample, sequenced in a study of T cell changes during pregnancy in multiple sclerosis. Assay used: immunoSEQ multiplex PCR; TCRdb lists only in-frame clones, some missing. The repertoire has about 110,000 clones, roughly 92% of them found once; the top ten carry 3% to 3.5%. Sample: peripheral blood, taken after pregnancy. The receptors derive from a female donor with multiple sclerosis, enrolled in a pregnancy study. Both conserved end residues are part of each CDR3. D genes are given only for firm matches. Only part of the rows carry a size: once, few, many, or a class if the clone is expanded.

abundance: NA
v_gene: TRBV18
d_gene: NA
j_gene: TRBJ2-2
CDR3nt: TGTGCCAGCTCAGAGTACATGCGGGCGAACACCGGGGAGCTGTTTTTT
CDR3aa: CASSEYMRANTGELFF

abundance: NA
v_gene: TRBV9
d_gene: NA
j_gene: TRBJ1-2
CDR3nt: TGTGCCAGCAGCGTAGGGACAAACTATGGCTACACCTTC
CDR3aa: CASSVGTNYGYTF

abundance: NA
v_gene: TRBV14
d_gene: NA
j_gene: TRBJ2-2
CDR3nt: TGTGCCAGCAGCCACTACCTAGCATCCGGGGAGCTGTTTTTT
CDR3aa: CASSHYLASGELFF

abundance: NA
v_gene: TRBV6-5
d_gene: NA
j_gene: TRBJ2-5
CDR3nt: TGTGCCAGCAGTAAGATCAACCACCCACAACAGACCCAGTACTTC
CDR3aa: CASSKINHPQQTQYF

abundance: NA
v_gene: TRBV7-9
d_gene: NA
j_gene: TRBJ2-3
CDR3nt: TGTGCCAGCAGCTCACTATCAGATACGCAGTATTTT
CDR3aa: CASSSLSDTQYF

abundance: NA
v_gene: TRBV6-1
d_gene: NA
j_gene: TRBJ1-1
CDR3nt: TGTGCCAGCATCCCCCGCTGGAGTGGCAACACTGAAGCTTTCTTT
CDR3aa: CASIPRWSGNTEAFF

abundance: NA
v_gene: TRBV6-1
d_gene: NA
j_gene: TRBJ1-5
CDR3nt: TGTGCCAGCAGTGAAAATATTGTCTTCTTT
CDR3aa: CASSENIVFF

abundance: NA
v_gene: TRBV12-5
d_gene: NA
j_gene: TRBJ1-5
CDR3nt: TGTGCTAGTGGTTTCAGGCAAGGTAGCAATCAGCCCCAGCATTTT
CDR3aa: CASGFRQGSNQPQHF

abundance: NA
v_gene: TRBV4-2
d_gene: NA
j_gene: TRBJ1-1
CDR3nt: TGTGCCAGCAGCCAAGCGTCCGGCAGGGAAGCTTTCTTT
CDR3aa: CASSQASGREAFF

abundance: NA
v_gene: TRBV5-6
d_gene: NA
j_gene: TRBJ2-2
CDR3nt: TGTGCCAGCAGCTTGGGGTTCGGGGATCTCACCGGGGAGCTGTTTTTT
CDR3aa: CASSLGFGDLTGELFF

abundance: once
v_gene: TRBV25-1
d_gene: TRBD1
j_gene: TRBJ2-7
CDR3nt: TGTGCCAGCAGTGATACCCGGACAGGGCAAGGCGAGCAGTACTTC
CDR3aa: CASSDTRTGQGEQYF

abundance: NA
v_gene: TRBV19
d_gene: NA
j_gene: TRBJ2-3
CDR3nt: TGTGCCTCAGGGCCCGGAGGGGGCTCAGATACGCAGTATTTT
CDR3aa: CASGPGGGSDTQYF

abundance: NA
v_gene: TRBV13
d_gene: NA
j_gene: TRBJ1-3
CDR3nt: TGTGCCAGCAAGGGGGAGGGCGAGCTAGGAGGAAACACCATATATTTT
CDR3aa: CASKGEGELGGNTIYF

abundance: NA
v_gene: TRBV9
d_gene: NA
j_gene: TRBJ1-2
CDR3nt: TGTGCCAGCAGCGTTGGTAGCGGCTACACCTTC
CDR3aa: CASSVGSGYTF

abundance: NA
v_gene: TRBV9
d_gene: TRBD2
j_gene: TRBJ2-3
CDR3nt: TGTGCCAGCAGCCCAAGAGCGGGGGTGGGGGATACGCAGTATTTT
CDR3aa: CASSPRAGVGDTQYF

abundance: NA
v_gene: TRBV7-6
d_gene: TRBD2
j_gene: TRBJ2-7
CDR3nt: TGTGCCAGCAGCTTAGTAGCTAGCGGCTACGAGCAGTACTTC
CDR3aa: CASSLVASGYEQYF

abundance: NA
v_gene: TRBV11-2
d_gene: NA
j_gene: TRBJ2-7
CDR3nt: TGTGCCAGCAGCTCAACAGGATTCTACGAGCAGTACTTC
CDR3aa: CASSSTGFYEQYF

abundance: NA
v_gene: TRBV19
d_gene: NA
j_gene: TRBJ2-7
CDR3nt: TGTGCCAGTAGTCCACGGACAGTAATTCCCTACGAGCAGTACTTC
CDR3aa: CASSPRTVIPYEQYF

abundance: NA
v_gene: TRBV6-5
d_gene: TRBD1
j_gene: TRBJ2-7
CDR3nt: TGTGCCAGCAGTTGGACAGGGGGCTCCTACGAGCAGTACTTC
CDR3aa: CASSWTGGSYEQYF

abundance: NA
v_gene: TRBV27
d_gene: TRBD1
j_gene: TRBJ1-6
CDR3nt: TGTGCCAGCAGTTTATCTATGATGACAGGGAATAATTCACCCCTCCACTTT
CDR3aa: CASSLSMMTGNNSPLHF

abundance: NA
v_gene: TRBV7-9
d_gene: TRBD2
j_gene: TRBJ2-1
CDR3nt: TGTGCCAGCAGCGTAGGGGGACTAGCGGGCTACAATGAGCAGTTCTTC
CDR3aa: CASSVGGLAGYNEQFF

abundance: NA
v_gene: TRBV5-4
d_gene: TRBD2
j_gene: TRBJ2-3
CDR3nt: TGTGCCAGCAGCTTGAAATCTAGCGGGAGCACAGATACGCAGTATTTT
CDR3aa: CASSLKSSGSTDTQYF

abundance: NA
v_gene: TRBV7-2
d_gene: TRBD1
j_gene: TRBJ2-3
CDR3nt: TGTGCCAGCAACCCGGACAGGGGGCGGGGAGATACGCAGTATTTT
CDR3aa: CASNPDRGRGDTQYF

abundance: NA
v_gene: TRBV11-2
d_gene: TRBD2
j_gene: TRBJ2-1
CDR3nt: TGTGCCAGCAGCGGCGGACTAGCGGGGGTAAATGAGCAGTTCTTC
CDR3aa: CASSGGLAGVNEQFF

abundance: NA
v_gene: TRBV27
d_gene: NA
j_gene: TRBJ2-1
CDR3nt: TGTGCCAGCAGTTCCGACAAGTCCTACAATGAGCAGTTCTTC
CDR3aa: CASSSDKSYNEQFF

abundance: NA
v_gene: TRBV25-1
d_gene: TRBD2
j_gene: TRBJ2-5
CDR3nt: TGTGCGACCGCGGTAGCGGGGGGAATCCAAGAGACCCAGTACTTC
CDR3aa: CATAVAGGIQETQYF

abundance: NA
v_gene: TRBV28
d_gene: NA
j_gene: TRBJ1-2
CDR3nt: TGTGCCAGCGGTCTCAGGGAGGACTATGGCTACACCTTC
CDR3aa: CASGLREDYGYTF

abundance: NA
v_gene: TRBV9
d_gene: TRBD2
j_gene: TRBJ2-3
CDR3nt: TGTGCCAGCAGCGTAGGGGGGGGACTATCCAAGACGCAGTATTTT
CDR3aa: CASSVGGGLSKTQYF

abundance: NA
v_gene: TRBV30
d_gene: NA
j_gene: TRBJ1-2
CDR3nt: TGTGCCTGGAGTGGAACAGCCTATGGCTACACCTTC
CDR3aa: CAWSGTAYGYTF

abundance: NA
v_gene: TRBV10-3
d_gene: TRBD2
j_gene: TRBJ2-7
CDR3nt: TGTGCCATCAGTGAAGCGCTAGCGGGGGGGCAAGAGCAGTACTTC
CDR3aa: CAISEALAGGQEQYF

abundance: NA
v_gene: TRBV9
d_gene: NA
j_gene: TRBJ1-2
CDR3nt: TGTGCCAGCAGCGTGGGAGGGGGTAAAGACTATGGCTACACCTTC
CDR3aa: CASSVGGGKDYGYTF

abundance: NA
v_gene: TRBV10-3
d_gene: NA
j_gene: TRBJ2-3
CDR3nt: TGTGCCATCAGTATAGTAAGCACAGATACGCAGTATTTT
CDR3aa: CAISIVSTDTQYF

abundance: NA
v_gene: TRBV29-1
d_gene: NA
j_gene: TRBJ2-2
CDR3nt: TGCAGCGTTGGCCCGGTCGGGGGTCAAGGTTCCGGGGAGCTGTTTTTT
CDR3aa: CSVGPVGGQGSGELFF

abundance: NA
v_gene: TRBV6-1
d_gene: TRBD2
j_gene: TRBJ2-1
CDR3nt: TGTGCCAGCAGTGAAGCTCCTTGGACTAGCGGGGGGGGTGAGCAGTTCTTC
CDR3aa: CASSEAPWTSGGGEQFF

abundance: NA
v_gene: TRBV7-8
d_gene: NA
j_gene: TRBJ1-1
CDR3nt: TGTGCCAGCAGCTTAGGGAGGGCTACGAACACTGAAGCTTTCTTT
CDR3aa: CASSLGRATNTEAFF

abundance: NA
v_gene: TRBV11-3
d_gene: TRBD1
j_gene: TRBJ2-6
CDR3nt: TGTGCCAGCAGCCCAGGGACAGGGGGGTCCTCTGGGGCCAACGTCCTGACTTTC
CDR3aa: CASSPGTGGSSGANVLTF

abundance: NA
v_gene: TRBV6-5
d_gene: TRBD1
j_gene: TRBJ2-7
CDR3nt: TGTGCCAGCAGGACGGGACAGGGCCGGAGCTACGAGCAGTACTTC
CDR3aa: CASRTGQGRSYEQYF

abundance: NA
v_gene: TRBV6-5
d_gene: TRBD1
j_gene: TRBJ2-2
CDR3nt: TGTGCCAGCAGCCTCGGACAGGGGATAACCGGGGAGCTGTTTTTT
CDR3aa: CASSLGQGITGELFF

abundance: NA
v_gene: TRBV4-1
d_gene: TRBD2
j_gene: TRBJ2-1
CDR3nt: TGCGCCAGCAGCCAAGATAAGGGACTAGCGGGATCCAATGAGCAGTTCTTC
CDR3aa: CASSQDKGLAGSNEQFF

abundance: few
v_gene: TRBV15
d_gene: TRBD2
j_gene: TRBJ2-1
CDR3nt: TGTGCCACCTTAGAGGGGAGGGGAGTGGGAAATGAGCAGTTCTTC
CDR3aa: CATLEGRGVGNEQFF

abundance: NA
v_gene: TRBV18
d_gene: NA
j_gene: TRBJ2-3
CDR3nt: TGTGCCAGCTCACTGCCGAGACTGACGTCTAGCACAGATACGCAGTATTTT
CDR3aa: CASSLPRLTSSTDTQYF

abundance: NA
v_gene: TRBV5-1
d_gene: NA
j_gene: TRBJ2-1
CDR3nt: TGCGCCAGCAGATTACAGGGTGAGCAGTTCTTC
CDR3aa: CASRLQGEQFF

abundance: NA
v_gene: TRBV5-1
d_gene: TRBD1
j_gene: TRBJ2-7
CDR3nt: TGCGCCAGCAGCTTGGCCGGTGGGACAGGGAGATACGAGCAGTACTTC
CDR3aa: CASSLAGGTGRYEQYF

abundance: NA
v_gene: TRBV9
d_gene: NA
j_gene: TRBJ1-1
CDR3nt: TGTGCCAGCAGCGTAGATCCGTTGGGGAGGGGGGGTAGCACTGAAGCTTTCTTT
CDR3aa: CASSVDPLGRGGSTEAFF

abundance: NA
v_gene: TRBV5-1
d_gene: NA
j_gene: TRBJ1-6
CDR3nt: TGCGCCAGCAGCTACTCAGGGGACGGCGCACCCCTCCACTTT
CDR3aa: CASSYSGDGAPLHF

abundance: few
v_gene: TRBV4-1
d_gene: NA
j_gene: TRBJ2-2
CDR3nt: TGCGCCAGCAGCCAAGTCGGGGGGCCCGGGGAGCTGTTTTTT
CDR3aa: CASSQVGGPGELFF

abundance: NA
v_gene: TRBV30
d_gene: NA
j_gene: TRBJ1-2
CDR3nt: TGTGCCTGGAAAGTGGGACTTCGCCTTAACTATGGCTACACCTTC
CDR3aa: CAWKVGLRLNYGYTF

abundance: NA
v_gene: TRBV6-1
d_gene: NA
j_gene: TRBJ1-1
CDR3nt: TGTGCCAGCAGTGACCACAGGAACACTGAAGCTTTCTTT
CDR3aa: CASSDHRNTEAFF

abundance: NA
v_gene: TRBV30
d_gene: NA
j_gene: TRBJ2-2
CDR3nt: TGTGCCTGGAGTGTTCAGAACACCGGGGAGCTGTTTTTT
CDR3aa: CAWSVQNTGELFF

abundance: NA
v_gene: TRBV7-2
d_gene: TRBD1
j_gene: TRBJ2-2
CDR3nt: TGTGCCAGCAGCCCCGGGACAGGGAACACCGGGGAGCTGTTTTTT
CDR3aa: CASSPGTGNTGELFF

abundance: once
v_gene: TRBV7-6
d_gene: NA
j_gene: TRBJ2-2
CDR3nt: TGTGCCAGCAGCTTCGTTAACACCGGGGAGCTGTTTTTT
CDR3aa: CASSFVNTGELFF

abundance: NA
v_gene: TRBV11-1
d_gene: NA
j_gene: TRBJ2-3
CDR3nt: TGTGCCAGCAGCTTAGGTACACCCCCAGATACGCAGTATTTT
CDR3aa: CASSLGTPPDTQYF

abundance: NA
v_gene: TRBV7-8
d_gene: NA
j_gene: TRBJ1-5
CDR3nt: TGTGCCAGCAGCTTACGAGCGGCAGGGGGCAATCAGCCCCAGCATTTT
CDR3aa: CASSLRAAGGNQPQHF

abundance: NA
v_gene: TRBV27
d_gene: NA
j_gene: TRBJ1-2
CDR3nt: TGTGCCAGCAGTCGGGACACTACTAACTATGGCTACACCTTC
CDR3aa: CASSRDTTNYGYTF

abundance: NA
v_gene: TRBV5-1
d_gene: NA
j_gene: TRBJ2-7
CDR3nt: TGCGCCAGCAGCTTGGCCATACGGGGGGCAGGGGAGCAGTACTTC
CDR3aa: CASSLAIRGAGEQYF